This entry concerns a single T cell receptor beta chain. Its antigen remains unknown. The data are from a study of T cell responses to AZD1222 COVID-19 vaccine. Findings and limits, study-wide: White British people made up most donors, females outnumbered males, and clonal diversity was possibly underestimated.

V gave up 2 bases and J gave up 10 bases; unmatched junction bases: 6. This CDR3 spans 15 amino acids. Germline V gene data show CDR1 as SGHTA and CDR2 as FQGNSA. Profiling relied on immunoSEQ multiplex PCR, and the TCRdb table lists in-frame clones only, not all of them. The repertoire holds around 100,000 clones, roughly 80% seen once, with about 9% in the top ten. Here the sequenced sample was peripheral blood, taken on day 0 of AZD1222 vaccination. This receptor was taken from an adult in good health. The chain employs TRBV7-2 and TRBJ1-6; 9 bases match TRBD1. The CDR3 region is CASSLRQGELSPLHF. CDR3 in DNA: TGTGCCAGCAGCTTAAGACAGGGGGAACTGTCACCCCTCCACTTT. The full variable domain, rest sourced from reference TRBV7-2 and TRBJ1-6, is GAGVSQSPSNKVTEKGKDVELRCDPISGHTALYWYRQSLGQGLEFLIYFQGNSAPDKSGLPSDRFSAERTGGSVSTLTIQRTQQEDSAVYLCASSLRQGELSPLHFGNGTRLTVT.